The 16 T cell receptor beta chains listed next were all sequenced from one sample in a study of regulatory T cells in long-lasting Graves disease. CDR3-region Arm-PCR and iRepertoire HTBI primers produced the TCR beta libraries. TCRdb itself ran the multiplex PCR reads through MiXCR, one entry per CDR3 protein. The sample consists of 200,000 to 300,000 distinct CDR3 sequences, 20% to 25% of them appearing once. Indicated time point: newly diagnosed GD, antithyroid drugs for less than 3 months. PBMCs were the source of the RNA used for TCR sequencing. The starting material was peripheral blood mononuclear cells (PBMCs), obtained at new diagnosis, from a patient treated with antithyroid drugs. These receptors originate from a female donor with Graves disease.

This clonotype was counted ten times or more. The J gene is TRBJ1-1, the V gene TRBV20-1; the D gene is possibly TRBD1 (5 bases). This CDR3 comprises 12 residues. Germline assignment: CDR1 DFQATT and CDR2 SNEGSKA (reference sequence). Trimming stripped 3 bases from V and 6 bases from J, with 11 bases between. The CDR3 DNA is TGCAGTGCTAGTCAACAGGCGGCTGAAGCTTTCTTT. Protein sequence: CSASQQAAEAFF.

This clonotype has ten or more counts. The V and J genes are TRBV7-9 and TRBJ2-1, with D hard to call. The germline CDR1 and CDR2 sequences are SEHNR and FQNEAQ (reference sequence). The CDR3 is 12 residues long. Trimming took 5 bases from V and 7 from J, leaving 9 bases between them. This CDR3 reads CASSPASNEQFF. DNA for the CDR3: TGTGCCAGCAGCCCTGCGTCTAATGAGCAGTTCTTC.

This clonotype was counted ten times or more. The genes are TRBV20-1 and TRBJ2-5; D is unclear. The CDR3 covers 13 residues. The V and J ends lost 3 bases and 5 bases respectively, with 13 bases between them. Germline CDR1 is DFQATT and CDR2 is SNEGSKA (reference sequence). The CDR3 nucleotides read TGCAGTGCTAGTGACGGGTCTCAGGAGACCCAGTACTTC. Its translation is CSASDGSQETQYF.

Regarding this clonotype: A read error likely explains this, since a far larger clone differs by one base. The gene calls are TRBV7-3 and TRBJ2-1, with D perhaps assigned TRBD1 or TRBD2 (5 bases each). This CDR3 is built from 15 residues. CDR1 is SGHTA, CDR2 FQGTGA, per germline. The CDR3 DNA reads as TGTACCAGCAGCGCCTTGGGGACGGCCTACAATGAGCAGTTCTTC. Amino acids: CTSSALGTAYNEQFF.

This clonotype was seen only a few times. This sequence joins TRBV19 and TRBJ1-5, with a tentative D call TRBD1 (5 bases). Per the germline V gene, CDR1 is LNHDA and CDR2 is SQIVND (reference sequence). The CDR3 loop spans 17 amino acids. Trimming removed 8 bases from V and 1 base from J, with 21 bases in between. The CDR3 DNA follows: TGTGCCAGTCGGCTCCGGGGTGGGGGAATAAGCAATCAGCCCCAGCATTTT. Amino acid sequence: CASRLRGGGISNQPQHF.

The chain's CDR3 is CSATYRAQETQYF. DNA for the CDR3: TGCAGTGCAACCTACAGGGCCCAAGAGACCCAGTACTTC. The rearrangement uses TRBV20-1 and TRBJ2-5; D is possibly TRBD1 (6 bases). The CDR3 is 13 residues long. The V end was cut by 6 bases, the J end by 1 base, with 12 bases between. CDR1 and CDR2 from the germline V gene are DFQATT and SNEGSKA (reference sequence).

The V call is TRBV7-9, the J call TRBJ2-1, with unresolved D. V was shortened by 4 bases and J by 5 bases, with 9 bases between the two germline ends. CDR1 and CDR2 (germline): SEHNR, FQNEAQ (reference sequence). CDR3 length: 13 amino acids. CDR3 bases: TGTGCCAGCAGCTCCGCCAGCCACAATGAGCAGTTCTTC. Encoded protein: CASSSASHNEQFF.

This clonotype was recorded at least ten times. The gene calls are TRBV20-1 and TRBJ2-3; D remains ambiguous. V lost 0 bases and J lost 4, with 11 bases in between. The CDR3 extends over 14 amino acids. The V gene's germline CDR1 is DFQATT and CDR2 SNEGSKA (reference sequence). In DNA form, the CDR3 reads TGCAGTGCTAGAGATGTTAGGGTGGCAGATACGCAGTATTTT. It codes for CSARDVRVADTQYF.

In its sample, this clonotype was seen many times. The chain links TRBV9 to TRBJ1-6; 7 nucleotides line up with TRBD1. From germline, CDR1 is SGDLS and CDR2 YYNGEE. J lost 10 bases, V lost 3 bases, and 7 bases had no gene match. The CDR3 has 14 amino acids. The CDR3 reads CASSEGTVKSPLHF. CDR3 nucleotides: TGTGCCAGCAGCGAAGGGACAGTTAAGTCACCCCTCCACTTT.

The chain has TRBV6-1 and TRBJ1-6; possibly TRBD1 for D (5 bases). Trimming pared 5 bases from V and 6 bases from J, leaving 14 bases between. Germline CDR1 and CDR2: MNHNS and SASEGT. The CDR3 has 15 amino acids. Here the CDR3 reads CASSRPGASNSPLHF. In nucleotides, the CDR3 is TGTGCCAGCAGTCGACCCGGGGCAAGTAATTCACCCCTCCACTTT.

The V call is TRBV11-2, the J call TRBJ2-7; possibly TRBD1 for D (5 bases). The CDR3 runs to 15 residues. Germline V gene sequence: CDR1 SGHAT, CDR2 FQNNGV. Trimming took off 1 base at V and 5 bases at J, with 15 bases between the two ends. Here the CDR3 DNA reads TGTGCCAGCAGCTTAGGTCCAGGGTTCAACGACGAGCAGTACTTC. Translated, it gives CASSLGPGFNDEQYF.

Regarding this clonotype: The CDR3 carries no conserved terminal phenylalanine or tryptophan, so it likely arises from a read error. The chain is built from TRBV5-4 and TRBJ2-5; perhaps TRBD2 as D (5 bases). Germline V gives CDR1 SGHNT, CDR2 YYREEE (reference sequence). V was trimmed by 0 bases and J by 5 bases, leaving 17 bases between them. This CDR3 comprises 16 residues. CDR3 sequence (DNA): TGTGCCAGCAGCTTGGAGAGTAGCGCGGCATGGGAGACCCAGTACTTG. Translating gives CASSLESSAAWETQYL.

The sample holds many counts of this clonotype. The chain is built from TRBV20-1 and TRBJ2-3; D possibly corresponds to TRBD2 (6 bases). The germline V gene encodes CDR1 DFQATT and CDR2 SNEGSKA (reference sequence). With 6 bases removed from V and 4 bases from J, the gap between germline ends came to 26 bases. This CDR3 has 17 amino acids. For the CDR3, the DNA is TGCAGTGCCATGACAATCCGGGACCTCGGGGGTCCAGATACGCAGTATTTT. Its translation: CSAMTIRDLGGPDTQYF.

There are a few counts of this clonotype. The rearrangement links TRBV7-2 to TRBJ2-3, with 9 bases that match TRBD1. Trimming at V came to 3 bases and at J to 6 bases, leaving 4 bases not matched to a gene. Germline V lookup: CDR1 SGHTA, CDR2 FQGNSA. The CDR3 is 14 residues long. In DNA form, the CDR3 reads TGTGCCAGCAGCTTGGACAGGGGCTGGGATACGCAGTATTTT. Translation: CASSLDRGWDTQYF.

Worth noting for this clonotype: This sequence is one base from a far larger clone and is likely a read error. The J gene is TRBJ2-1, the V gene TRBV7-2; D is unresolved. CDR3 length: 15 amino acids. V was pared by 1 base and J by 6 bases, with 13 bases between. From germline, CDR1 is SGHTA and CDR2 FQGNSA. The CDR3 DNA follows: TGTGCCAGCAGCTTAGAAGCACGGCCCTTCAATGAGCAGTTCTTC. Translation gives CASSLEARPFNEQFF.

Comments on this clonotype: This clone may be a read error of a much larger clone one base away. Because it lacks the conserved phenylalanine or tryptophan at the end, this CDR3 is likely a read error. V gene TRBV20-1 combines with J gene TRBJ2-7; 7 bases line up with TRBD1. CDR3 length: 13 amino acids. After removal of 4 bases from V and 1 base from J, the junction contained 4 bases not matched to a gene. Germline CDR1 is DFQATT and CDR2 is SNEGSKA (reference sequence). This chain's CDR3 is CSANRDRSYEQYS. In DNA form, the CDR3 reads TGCAGTGCTAACCGGGACAGATCCTACGAGCAGTACTCC.